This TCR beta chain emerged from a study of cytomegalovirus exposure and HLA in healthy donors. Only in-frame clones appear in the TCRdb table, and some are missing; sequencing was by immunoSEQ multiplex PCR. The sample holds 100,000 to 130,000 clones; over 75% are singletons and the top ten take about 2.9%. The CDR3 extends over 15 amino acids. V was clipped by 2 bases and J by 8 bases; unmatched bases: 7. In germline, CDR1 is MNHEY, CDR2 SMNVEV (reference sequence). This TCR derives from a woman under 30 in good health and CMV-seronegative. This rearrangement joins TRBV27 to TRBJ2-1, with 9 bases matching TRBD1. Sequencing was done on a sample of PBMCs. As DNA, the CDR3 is TGTGCCAGCAGTTTAACACAGGGGGCTTGGGATGAGCAGTTCTTC. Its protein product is CASSLTQGAWDEQFF.